The present T cell receptor (beta chain) was sequenced within a study of OX40 agonist ivuxolimab in advanced cancers. Remarks on this clone: The antigen is not known.

Study-level results: CD8+ T cells (on average) carried more expanded clones than CD4+ T cells. Low levels of normalized T-cell clonal expansion also appeared in some nonresponders.

Using immunoSEQ multiplex PCR, the repertoire was profiled, and TCRdb retains in-frame clones only, with some absent. The data show 70,000 or so clones, more than 70% seen once. Autoimmune disease history or systemic immunosuppression barred patients. Germline V CDR1 and CDR2: KGHSH, LQKENI. Unmatched junction bases numbered 10, after V lost 5 bases and J lost 1 base. The CDR3 is made up of 16 amino acids. This chain joins TRBV18 and TRBJ1-1; 7 bases line up with TRBD1. This receptor was taken from an adult with an advanced solid tumor such as melanoma, head and neck, liver or kidney cancer. Sequenced here: CD4+ or CD8+ T cells sorted from blood, sampled in a trial of the OX40 agonist ivuxolimab. CDR3: CASSKTEWTGNTEAFF. CDR3 coding DNA: TGTGCCAGCTCAAAAACCGAGTGGACAGGGAACACTGAAGCTTTCTTT. The complete variable domain, with remaining parts taken from reference TRBV18 and TRBJ1-1, reads NAGVMQNPRHLVRRRGQEARLRCSPMKGHSHVYWYRQLPEEGLKFMVYLQKENIIDESGMPKERFSAEFPKEGPSILRIQQVVRGDSAAYFCASSKTEWTGNTEAFFGQGTRLTVV.